Listed here are 23 T cell receptor beta chains from one sample, sequenced in a study of cytomegalovirus exposure and HLA in healthy donors. PCR involved 60 Vbeta and 13 Jbeta primers. The assay was immunoSEQ multiplex PCR, and TCRdb's table has in-frame clones only and misses some. This table holds over 110,000 clones, 73% found once. The sample taken for sequencing was PBMCs. The receptor source for this set is a woman aged 35 to 49 in good health and CMV-seronegative.

The gene calls are TRBV6-5 and TRBJ2-3; D gene ambiguous. V dropped 0 bases and J dropped 2 bases, with 6 bases sitting between them. Germline CDR1 MNHEY, CDR2 SVGAGI. The CDR3 has 14 amino acids. The CDR3 DNA follows: TGTGCCAGCAGTTACTCCAGCGACACAGATACGCAGTATTTT. Translating gives CASSYSSDTDTQYF.

CDR3 residues: CASSERGGYNEQFF. In nucleotides, the CDR3 is TGTGCCAGCAGTGAGCGGGGGGGCTACAATGAGCAGTTCTTC. The rearrangement links TRBV6-5 to TRBJ2-1; 10 bases line up with TRBD2. J was trimmed by 3 bases and V by 5 bases; bases with no gene match: 1. The V gene's germline CDR1 is MNHEY and CDR2 SVGAGI. The CDR3 has 14 amino acids.

A word on this clone: One junction end does not reproduce the germline sequence, and a read error may be involved. This chain connects TRBV7-9 to TRBJ1-2, with 7 nucleotides matching TRBD1. Germline lookup yields CDR1 SEHNR and CDR2 FQNEAQ (reference sequence). The CDR3 is 16 amino acids. CDR3 sequence (DNA): TGTTCCAGCAGCGTCGGCAGGGGGGAAAATATGGATGGCTACACCTTC. Protein sequence: CSSSVGRGENMDGYTF.

This clone was counted only a few times. This rearrangement joins TRBV10-3 to TRBJ1-4, with a possible D match to TRBD1 (6 bases). Trimming took off 0 bases at V and 2 bases at J, with 10 bases between the two ends. CDR3 length: 16 residues. Per the germline V gene, CDR1 is ENHRY and CDR2 is SYGVKD. CDR3 sequence reads: CAISESVRGTNEKLFF. CDR3 DNA: TGTGCCATCAGTGAGTCGGTGAGGGGGACTAATGAAAAACTGTTTTTT.

The rearrangement joins TRBV9 to TRBJ1-2; TRBD1 might be the D (6 bases). The germline CDR1 and CDR2 sequences are SGDLS and YYNGEE. V lost 5 bases, J lost 2 bases, and 7 bases lay in between. The CDR3 has 12 amino acids. The CDR3 nucleotides are TGTGCCAGCAGTACAGGGAACTATGGCTACACCTTC. Its protein product is CASSTGNYGYTF. Combining the CDR3 with reference TRBV9 and TRBJ1-2 gives the whole variable domain DSGVTQTPKHLITATGQRVTLRCSPRSGDLSVYWYQQSLDQGLQFLIQYYNGEERAKGNILERFSAQQFPDLHSELNLSSLELGDSALYFCASSTGNYGYTFGSGTRLTVV.

This chain uses TRBV15 with TRBJ2-3; TRBD2 might be the D (7 bases). Germline-derived CDR1 and CDR2 are LNHNV and YYDKDF (reference sequence). The CDR3 sequence is 16 residues long. V lost 1 base and J lost 4, with 15 bases in between. The CDR3 DNA follows: TGTGCCACCAGCAGAGCGTTTGCGGGGGCGGCAGATACGCAGTATTTT. Amino acid sequence: CATSRAFAGAADTQYF.

This clone has just a few counts. The V call is TRBV6-5, the J call TRBJ1-6, with a tentative D call TRBD1 (6 bases). The CDR3 spans 15 residues. V was shortened by 1 base and J by 9 bases, with 13 bases between the two germline ends. Germline V gene data show CDR1 as MNHEY and CDR2 as SVGAGI. This chain's CDR3 is CASSYLGQTGSPLHF. In nucleotides, the CDR3 is TGTGCCAGCAGTTACTTGGGACAAACCGGTTCACCCCTCCACTTT.

The chain employs TRBV10-2 and TRBJ2-1; 12 bases match TRBD2. Per germline, CDR1 WSHSY and CDR2 SAAADI. With 4 bases clipped from V and 5 bases from J, the junction kept 0 bases outside the gene matches. The CDR3 sequence is 14 residues long. The CDR3 DNA sequence: TGCGCCAGCAGTGGGACTAGCGGGGACAATGAGCAGTTCTTC. It translates to CASSGTSGDNEQFF.

In this sample, this clone turned up once. The chain combines TRBV29-1 with TRBJ2-3; 8 bases are a match to TRBD2. The CDR3 length is 15 residues. V trimming: 5 bases; J trimming: 0 bases; junction bases outside the gene matches: 7. Germline assignment: CDR1 SQVTM and CDR2 ANQGSEA. The CDR3, as DNA: TGCAGCGTTTCTCGCGGGGGGACTAGCACAGATACGCAGTATTTT. Its translation: CSVSRGGTSTDTQYF.

The rearrangement links TRBV9 to TRBJ2-7; 7 positions match TRBD1. J was trimmed by 0 bases and V by 4 bases; bases with no gene match: 13. Germline V gene sequence: CDR1 SGDLS, CDR2 YYNGEE. The CDR3 has 17 residues. This CDR3 reads CASSPRLGTDNSYEQYF. The CDR3 DNA reads as TGTGCCAGCAGCCCCAGGCTCGGGACAGATAACTCCTACGAGCAGTACTTC.

This clone has a handful of counts. This chain connects TRBV19 to TRBJ2-5; TRBD2 matches at 9 bases. The CDR3 runs 11 residues. Germline values: CDR1 LNHDA, CDR2 SQIVND (reference sequence). CDR3 amino acids: CSGGIQETQYF. The CDR3 region has the DNA TGTAGCGGGGGGATACAAGAGACCCAGTACTTC.

This clone showed up just a few times. V and J are TRBV27 and TRBJ1-1, with D tentatively TRBD1 (6 bases). Trimming pared 4 bases from V and 1 base from J, leaving 10 bases between. CDR1 MNHEY and CDR2 SMNVEV come from the germline V gene (reference sequence). The CDR3 extends over 14 amino acids. The CDR3 here is CASSWTVGNTEAFF. Written as DNA, the CDR3 is TGTGCCAGCAGTTGGACAGTCGGGAACACTGAAGCTTTCTTT.

The genes are TRBV5-6 and TRBJ1-1; possible D gene TRBD1, 6 bases. The length of the CDR3 is 19 residues. Germline CDR1 SGHDT, CDR2 YYEEEE. Trimming left V 0 bases short and J 3 bases short, with 24 bases between. The CDR3 nucleotides read TGTGCCAGCAGCTTGGGCCTAAACAGGGATCGGTTTACGGACACTGAAGCTTTCTTT. It yields the protein CASSLGLNRDRFTDTEAFF.

The chain combines TRBV18 with TRBJ2-7, with D possibly matching TRBD1 (6 bases). The CDR3 has 14 residues. The germline V gene has CDR1 KGHSH and CDR2 LQKENI. V lost 2 bases, J lost 6 bases, and 14 bases lay in between. The CDR3 region is CASSPFRDTLEQYF. The CDR3 nucleotides read TGTGCCAGCTCACCATTCCGGGACACGCTCGAGCAGTACTTC.

The rearrangement uses TRBV7-2 and TRBJ2-2; the match to TRBD1 covers 11 bases. The CDR3 is 17 residues long. Trimming took 1 base from V and 6 from J; bases not matched to a gene: 7. CDR1 SGHTA and CDR2 FQGNSA come from the germline V gene. The CDR3 DNA reads as TGTGCCAGCAGCTTAGGTCCGGGACAGGGGGGGGCCGGGGAGCTGTTTTTT. Translating it yields CASSLGPGQGGAGELFF. Based on the CDR3 plus reference TRBV7-2 and TRBJ2-2, the full variable domain is GAGVSQSPSNKVTEKGKDVELRCDPISGHTALYWYRQSLGQGLEFLIYFQGNSAPDKSGLPSDRFSAERTGGSVSTLTIQRTQQEDSAVYLCASSLGPGQGGAGELFFGEGSRLTVL.

This clone appeared a few times. The chain employs TRBV19 and TRBJ1-4; 10 bases map to TRBD1. The CDR3 is 14 amino acids. With V trimmed by 4 bases and J by 8 bases, 4 bases remained unmatched. CDR1 and CDR2 from the germline V gene are LNHDA and SQIVND (reference sequence). CDR3 sequence (DNA): TGTGCCAGTAGTACGGACAGGGGGTTCGAAAAACTGTTTTTT. This sequence encodes CASSTDRGFEKLFF.

The chain carries TRBV4-1 and TRBJ2-3; the match to TRBD2 covers 11 bases. Per germline, CDR1 MGHRA and CDR2 YSYEKL. CDR3 length: 15 amino acids. J lost 11 bases, V lost 2 bases, and 9 bases had no gene match. The CDR3 here is CASSQTVAGGPWQYF. The CDR3 DNA reads TGCGCCAGCAGCCAAACAGTAGCGGGGGGGCCGTGGCAGTATTTT.

A word on this clone: Additional DNA sequences in this sample encode the identical CDR3. V gene TRBV5-4 combines with J gene TRBJ1-1; D is uncertain. This CDR3 contains 14 residues. V lost 1 base to trimming and J lost 0 bases, with 7 bases between them. CDR1 and CDR2 (germline): SGHNT, YYREEE (reference sequence). The CDR3 sequence is CASSLKGVNTEAFF. CDR3 coding DNA: TGTGCCAGCAGCTTGAAAGGAGTGAACACTGAAGCTTTCTTT.

The V call is TRBV5-8, the J call TRBJ1-5; 7 bases match TRBD1. The CDR3 covers 15 residues. The germline V gene encodes CDR1 SGHTS and CDR2 YDEGEE. V shed 0 bases and J 6 bases; nucleotides not matched to a gene: 6. The CDR3: CASSLVLGGSQPQHF. The CDR3 DNA follows: TGTGCCAGCAGCTTGGTGTTAGGGGGCTCTCAGCCCCAGCATTTT. Based on the CDR3 plus reference TRBV5-8 and TRBJ1-5, the full variable domain is EAGVTQSPTHLIKTRGQQATLRCSPISGHTSVYWYQQALGLGLQFLLWYDEGEERNRGNFPPRFSGRQFPNYSSELNVNALELEDSALYLCASSLVLGGSQPQHFGDGTRLSIL.

V gene TRBV27 combines with J gene TRBJ2-3, with 7 positions matching TRBD2. Germline V gene data show CDR1 as MNHEY and CDR2 as SMNVEV (reference sequence). There are 17 residues in the CDR3. V dropped 4 bases and J dropped 1; count of bases not matched to a gene: 11. Here the CDR3 reads CASSWATTSSGTDTQYF. DNA of the CDR3: TGTGCCAGCAGTTGGGCTACGACTAGCTCGGGCACAGATACGCAGTATTTT.

CDR3 bases: TGTGCCAGCAGTTACTCGATAATACAGGGAACGCAGTATTTT. This codes for CASSYSIIQGTQYF. The chain combines TRBV6-6 with TRBJ2-3, with D possibly being TRBD1 (6 bases). Trimming took 0 bases from V and 9 from J, leaving 13 bases between them. Germline CDR1 reads MNHNY; CDR2 reads SVGAGI (reference sequence). There are 14 residues in the CDR3.

The J gene is TRBJ1-2, the V gene TRBV5-1; TRBD1 matches at 7 bases. The CDR3 has 14 amino acids. Trimming took 0 bases from V and 6 from J; bases not matched to a gene: 5. CDR1 and CDR2 (germline): SGHRS, YFSETQ. CDR3 amino acids: CASSLGQGSDGYTF. CDR3 bases: TGCGCCAGCAGCTTGGGACAGGGAAGTGATGGCTACACCTTC.

The V gene is TRBV7-2, the J gene TRBJ1-2, with unresolved D. The CDR3 sequence is 14 residues long. V was clipped by 1 base and J by 4 bases, with 10 bases between them. CDR1 and CDR2 (germline): SGHTA, FQGNSA. The CDR3 DNA reads as TGTGCCAGCAGCTTAGATCGGGGAGTCTATGGCTACACCTTC. Translating gives CASSLDRGVYGYTF.